The T cell receptor beta chain under discussion was sequenced for a study of beta chain features in type 1 diabetes. As every portion of the isolated RNA was reverse transcribed, the sequencing read expressed TCRB transcripts. Libraries were prepared by immunoSEQ multiplex PCR; TCRdb keeps only in-frame clonotypes and omits some of them. The sample holds 100,000 to 150,000 clones; 7.5% to 9.5% are singletons and the top ten take 0.75%. Purity above 98% was achieved in all sorted populations. Germline values: CDR1 SQVTM, CDR2 ANQGSEA. The CDR3 spans 18 residues. V shed 4 bases, J shed 3 bases, and the junction held 18 bases outside the gene matches. Study conclusions and caveats: The study found that naive, central memory and Treg TCRB repertoires appeared more similar in patients than in healthy donors. When cDNA is sequenced, cells with high TCR expression could be over-represented. Shorter templates may be favored by PCR, equally so in patients and controls. Shortening of TCRB CDR3s, moderate but significant, appeared in all four CD4+ subsets of Type 1 diabetes patients.

This clone was seen only a few times. Antigen unknown. Sequenced input: central memory CD4+ T cells from blood. This sequence originates from a man aged 25 to 40 with type 1 diabetes. The chain combines TRBV29-1 with TRBJ2-7; 10 positions match TRBD1. CDR3 in DNA: TGCAGCGTTGCCTACTTCCACACCGGGACAGGGGACATCTACGAGCAGTACTTC. Translating gives CSVAYFHTGTGDIYEQYF.